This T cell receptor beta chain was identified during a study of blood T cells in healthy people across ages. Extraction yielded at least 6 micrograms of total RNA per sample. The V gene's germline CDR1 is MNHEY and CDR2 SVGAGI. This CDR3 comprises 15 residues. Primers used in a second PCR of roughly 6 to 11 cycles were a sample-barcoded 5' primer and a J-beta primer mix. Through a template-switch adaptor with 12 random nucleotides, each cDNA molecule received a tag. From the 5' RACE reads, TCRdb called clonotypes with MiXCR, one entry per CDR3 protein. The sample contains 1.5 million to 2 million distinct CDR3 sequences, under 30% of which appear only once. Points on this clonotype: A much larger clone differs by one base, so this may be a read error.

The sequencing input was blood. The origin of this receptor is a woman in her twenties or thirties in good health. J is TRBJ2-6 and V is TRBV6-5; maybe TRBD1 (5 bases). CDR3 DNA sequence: TGTGCCAGCAGTTATAGGAGCGCTGGGGCCAGCGTCCTGACTTTC. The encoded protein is CASSYRSAGASVLTF.